This passage covers 31 T cell receptor beta chains from one sample sequenced in a study of blood T cells in healthy people across ages. The authors ran a second PCR of 7 to 11 cycles using a sample-barcoded 5' primer and a J-beta primer mix. TCRdb re-analysed the 5' RACE reads in MiXCR, keeping a single row per CDR3 protein. The table lists hundreds of thousands of distinct CDR3 sequences, 62% of them singletons. Sequencing used blood. These receptors all stem from a man aged 25 to 45 in good health.

The chain has TRBV28 and TRBJ2-7; 8 bases match TRBD1. The J segment lost 3 bases and the V segment lost 4 bases, leaving 8 bases of the junction unmatched. Germline CDR1 and CDR2: MDHEN and SYDVKM. This CDR3 has 15 amino acids. This CDR3 is CASSSHTGGLYEQYF. The CDR3 DNA reads TGTGCCAGCAGTTCCCATACAGGGGGACTCTACGAGCAGTACTTC.

This clonotype was seen a handful of times. This chain uses TRBV6-2 or TRBV6-3 with TRBJ2-1; tentative D call: TRBD1 (6 bases). With 7 bases removed from V and 4 bases from J, the gap between germline ends came to 23 bases. Germline V gene data show CDR1 as MNHEY and CDR2 as SVGEGT. CDR3 length: 17 residues. Written as DNA, the CDR3 is TGTGCCAGCACCACGAGGACAGAAAACTGGGGTTACAATGAGCAGTTCTTC. It is translated as CASTTRTENWGYNEQFF.

The J gene is TRBJ2-4, the V gene TRBV7-3; D is perhaps TRBD1 or TRBD2 (6 bases each). The J call may be mistaken, given a closer DNA end match to TRBJ2-7. The CDR3 has 15 residues. CDR1 is SGHTA, CDR2 FQGTGA, per germline. CDR3 nucleotides: TGTGCCAGCAGCCCGGGGGCAGGGGCAGCCTACGAGCAGTACTTC. This encodes CASSPGAGAAYEQYF.

This clonotype was seen a single time. The CDR3 region is CSVGQGDTEAFF. The CDR3 DNA follows: TGCAGTGTCGGACAGGGGGACACTGAAGCTTTCTTT. The chain recombines TRBV20-1 with TRBJ1-1; 10 bases line up with TRBD1. V lost 7 bases to trimming and J lost 3 bases; unmatched junction nucleotides: 2. CDR1 is DFQATT and CDR2 is SNEGSKA in the germline V gene (reference sequence). The CDR3 length is 12 residues.

This clonotype showed up just a few times. As DNA, the CDR3 is TGTGCCAGCAGGGAGACAGGGGATCAGAACTATGGCTACACCTTC. Translating it yields CASRETGDQNYGYTF. This chain uses TRBV6-6 with TRBJ1-2; 8 bases align to TRBD1. J was trimmed by 2 bases and V by 6 bases; bases with no gene match: 8. CDR1 and CDR2 (germline): MNHNY, SVGAGI (reference sequence). The CDR3 is 15 amino acids.

Only a few counts were recorded for this clonotype. The rearrangement joins TRBV6-5 to TRBJ2-3, with 9 bases identical to TRBD2. The V segment lost 8 bases and the J segment 2 bases; nucleotides outside the gene matches: 5. CDR3 length equals 14 residues. Germline V gives CDR1 MNHEY, CDR2 SVGAGI. DNA for the CDR3: TGTGCCAGCTCGAAGGGACTAGCCACAGATACGCAGTATTTT. This sequence encodes CASSKGLATDTQYF.

This clonotype was seen only a few times. The chain links TRBV7-2 to TRBJ2-3; D tentatively reads TRBD1 or TRBD2 (5 bases each). V was clipped by 1 base and J by 4 bases, with 15 bases between them. The germline V gene encodes CDR1 SGHTA and CDR2 FQGNSA. This CDR3 contains 16 residues. The CDR3: CASSLEASRGADTQYF. The CDR3 nucleotides read TGTGCCAGCAGCTTAGAGGCGTCCAGAGGGGCAGATACGCAGTATTTT.

The gene calls are TRBV5-5 and TRBJ2-1; TRBD2 aligns across 7 bases. V trimming: 6 bases; J trimming: 12 bases; junction bases outside the gene matches: 9. Germline CDR1 and CDR2: SGHKS and YYEKEE (reference sequence). The CDR3 covers 12 residues. The CDR3 DNA is TGTGCCAGCAACCCCCGGGGGGAAGTGCAGTTCTTC. Its protein is CASNPRGEVQFF. The whole variable domain, filled in from reference TRBV5-5 and TRBJ2-1, reads DAGVTQSPTHLIKTRGQQVTLRCSPISGHKSVSWYQQVLGQGPQFIFQYYEKEERGRGNFPDRFSARQFPNYSSELNVNALLLGDSALYLCASNPRGEVQFFGPGTRLTVL.

The chain links TRBV12-3 or TRBV12-4 to TRBJ2-7; TRBD1 matches at 8 bases. The CDR3 loop spans 15 amino acids. The V and J ends lost 4 bases and 0 bases, in that order; junction bases with no gene match: 5. As DNA, the CDR3 is TGTGCCAGCAGTTCGGGACAGGAGCTCTCCTACGAGCAGTACTTC. It translates to CASSSGQELSYEQYF.

The gene calls are TRBV11-2 and TRBJ2-5; D assignment may be TRBD1 or TRBD2 (5 bases each). Between the trimmed V and J ends, which lost 1 base and 4 bases, there was a span of 13 bases. Germline V lookup: CDR1 SGHAT, CDR2 FQNNGV. This CDR3 region has 15 residues. CDR3 DNA sequence: TGTGCCAGCAGCTTAGTTCCCGGGGACGGAGAGACCCAGTACTTC. This translates into CASSLVPGDGETQYF.

This chain links TRBV29-1 with TRBJ2-5, with D perhaps being TRBD1 or TRBD2 (5 bases each). CDR1 is SQVTM and CDR2 is ANQGSEA in the germline V gene. Trimming left V 1 base short and J 11 bases short, with 14 bases between. CDR3 length: 12 residues. The CDR3, as DNA: TGCAGCGTTGAAGGGGGGAGATTGGAGCAGTACTTC. Its protein is CSVEGGRLEQYF.

For the CDR3, the DNA is TGTGCCTGGTGGTCAGCGGGCTACACCTTC. Its translation: CAWWSAGYTF. This chain joins TRBV30 and TRBJ1-2; D remains ambiguous. The germline V gene has CDR1 GTSNPN and CDR2 SVGIG (reference sequence). The CDR3 is made up of 10 amino acids. The germline V and J ends were trimmed by 5 bases and 8 bases, with 9 bases remaining between them.

V gene TRBV4-3 combines with J gene TRBJ2-4; no reliable D call. CDR1 and CDR2 from the germline V gene are LGHNA and YSLEER. With 1 base removed from V and 4 bases from J, the gap between germline ends came to 11 bases. The CDR3 loop spans 15 amino acids. The CDR3 nucleotides are TGCGCCAGCAGCCAAGGGTGGGCTCTTAAAAACATTCAGTACTTC. Its translation: CASSQGWALKNIQYF.

Of note for this clonotype: Compared with germline, one end of the junction differs, possibly owing to a read error. This chain joins TRBV5-1 and TRBJ1-1; no definite D call. CDR3 length: 13 residues. From germline, CDR1 is SGHRS and CDR2 YFSETQ. DNA for the CDR3: TGTGCCAGCAGCCAAAATAAGAACACTGAAGCTTTCTTT. Its translation is CASSQNKNTEAFF.

In its sample, this clonotype was seen a few times. The chain uses TRBV20-1 and TRBJ2-3; D uncertain. CDR1 is DFQATT, CDR2 SNEGSKA, per germline (reference sequence). The V and J ends lost 6 bases and 5 bases respectively, with 9 bases between them. The CDR3 runs to 11 residues. The CDR3 loop is CSASGVDTQYF. In nucleotides, the CDR3 is TGCAGTGCCTCAGGCGTAGATACGCAGTATTTT.

This clonotype was seen more than once but under ten times. The V call is TRBV7-9, the J call TRBJ2-7, with D hard to call. There are 14 residues in the CDR3. Germline CDR1 reads SEHNR; CDR2 reads FQNEAQ (reference sequence). V was trimmed by 5 bases and J by 3 bases, leaving 14 bases between them. This CDR3 is CASSPAQNSYEQYF. The DNA of the CDR3 is TGTGCCAGCAGCCCCGCACAGAACAGCTACGAGCAGTACTTC.

The rearrangement links TRBV4-2 to TRBJ2-7; 9 bases agree with TRBD2. Per the germline V gene, CDR1 is LGHNA and CDR2 is YNFKEQ. The CDR3 length is 15 residues. Losses at the gene ends were 1 base for V and 2 bases for J; bases not matched to a gene: 3. The CDR3 protein is CASSQGTSAAYEQYF. In DNA form, the CDR3 reads TGTGCCAGCAGCCAAGGGACTAGCGCAGCCTACGAGCAGTACTTC.

V is TRBV25-1 and J is TRBJ2-1, with D possibly being TRBD2 (6 bases). This CDR3 contains 16 residues. V was cut by 4 bases and J by 0 bases, with 13 bases left in between. Germline CDR1 is MGHDK and CDR2 is SYGVNS. Here the CDR3 DNA reads TGTGCCAGCAGTGCCTTTACTAGCTACTCCTACAATGAGCAGTTCTTC. It specifies CASSAFTSYSYNEQFF. The full variable domain, its missing parts supplied by reference TRBV25-1 and TRBJ2-1, is EADIYQTPRYLVIGTGKKITLECSQTMGHDKMYWYQQDPGMELHLIHYSYGVNSTEKGDLSSESTVSRIRTEHFPLTLESARPSHTSQYLCASSAFTSYSYNEQFFGPGTRLTVL.

The CDR3 DNA reads TGTGCCAGCAGTCTAATGGGGGTTCACGGGGAGCTGTTTTTT. Residues: CASSLMGVHGELFF. The chain has TRBV27 and TRBJ2-2; D assignment may be TRBD1 or TRBD2 (5 bases each). CDR1 and CDR2 (germline): MNHEY, SMNVEV (reference sequence). The CDR3 is 14 amino acids. Trimming took 5 bases from V and 7 from J, leaving 14 bases between them.

This clonotype was observed a single time. The chain's CDR3 is CASSIEGAGANVLTF. The CDR3 DNA follows: TGTGCCAGCAGCATCGAAGGGGCTGGGGCCAACGTCCTGACTTTC. The V and J genes are TRBV7-3 and TRBJ2-6; the D gene is possibly TRBD1 (5 bases). CDR1 SGHTA and CDR2 FQGTGA come from the germline V gene. V was pared by 5 bases and J by 2 bases, with 10 bases between. The CDR3 spans 15 residues.

This clonotype showed up many times. This chain connects TRBV10-3 to TRBJ1-1; D unclear. Trimming took off 9 bases at V and 1 base at J, with 6 bases between the two ends. The germline gives CDR1 ENHRY, CDR2 SYGVKD. The CDR3 contains 11 residues. The CDR3 DNA is TGTGCCATATGGACGAACACTGAAGCTTTCTTT. This sequence encodes CAIWTNTEAFF.

This rearrangement joins TRBV6-5 to TRBJ1-2; 10 nucleotides line up with TRBD1. CDR1 is MNHEY and CDR2 is SVGAGI in the germline V gene. The CDR3 consists of 14 residues. V shed 2 bases and J 8 bases; nucleotides not matched to a gene: 5. The CDR3 bases are TGTGCCAGCAGTTACGGGACAGGGGCAGAAGGCTACACCTTC. It codes for CASSYGTGAEGYTF.

This clonotype was detected only a few times. The chain links TRBV18 to TRBJ2-3; 7 bases are a match to TRBD1. Per germline, CDR1 KGHSH and CDR2 LQKENI. The CDR3 has 14 residues. Trimming cost V 2 bases and J 5 bases; bases outside gene matches: 4. CDR3 region: CASSPDREGDTQYF. As DNA, the CDR3 is TGTGCCAGCTCACCAGACAGGGAAGGAGATACGCAGTATTTT.

The V gene is TRBV4-1, the J gene TRBJ2-5, with D unclear. The DNA end lines up better with TRBJ2-7; the J call may be wrong. The CDR3 spans 15 residues. The V gene's germline CDR1 is MGHRA and CDR2 YSYEKL. CDR3 bases: TGCGCCAGCAGCCAAGACCGTGGTGGGTCGGGCGAGCAGTACTTC. It specifies CASSQDRGGSGEQYF.

The rearrangement joins TRBV7-2 to TRBJ1-5; 9 nucleotides agree with TRBD1. The CDR3 has 16 residues. The V gene end was trimmed by 5 bases and the J gene end by 7 bases; junction bases not matched to a gene: 12. Germline V gene lookup returns CDR1 SGHTA and CDR2 FQGNSA. The CDR3 bases are TGTGCCAGCAGCCCACCGGCCGGACAGGGGCGACAGCCCCAGCATTTT. Translation: CASSPPAGQGRQPQHF.

The rearrangement joins TRBV2 to TRBJ1-2; the D is unclear. V lost 0 bases and J lost 0, with 8 bases in between. CDR3 length: 15 residues. CDR1 is SNHLY, CDR2 FYNNEI, per germline. The CDR3 is CASSEARGSNYGYTF. CDR3 sequence (DNA): TGTGCCAGCAGTGAAGCCCGGGGTTCTAACTATGGCTACACCTTC.

The chain combines TRBV7-2 with TRBJ2-7, with TRBD1 matching over 7 bases. The germline V gene has CDR1 SGHTA and CDR2 FQGNSA. The CDR3 runs to 15 residues. With 5 bases clipped from V and 2 bases from J, the junction kept 9 bases outside the gene matches. CDR3 nucleotides: TGTGCCAGCAGCATTCTTGGACAGGACGCCTACGAGCAGTACTTC. It codes for CASSILGQDAYEQYF.

J is TRBJ2-7 and V is TRBV7-9; perhaps TRBD1 as D (6 bases). Germline V lookup: CDR1 SEHNR, CDR2 FQNEAQ (reference sequence). The CDR3 extends over 15 amino acids. V lost 3 bases to trimming and J lost 5 bases, with 17 bases between them. CDR3 sequence reads: CASSFTGTFFDEQYF. CDR3 coding DNA: TGTGCCAGCAGCTTCACCGGGACATTCTTCGACGAGCAGTACTTC.

The chain employs TRBV6-1 and TRBJ1-2; D uncertain. The CDR3 is 12 residues long. Trimming took off 2 bases at V and 8 bases at J, with 9 bases between the two ends. Germline values: CDR1 MNHNS, CDR2 SASEGT. The CDR3 bases are TGTGCCAGCAGTGAACTGAGGGTCGGCTACACCTTC. Translating gives CASSELRVGYTF.

The V call is TRBV5-1, the J call TRBJ2-7, with D tentatively TRBD1 or TRBD2 (5 bases each). Germline CDR1 reads SGHRS; CDR2 reads YFSETQ. The CDR3 has 17 amino acids. Deletions cut 4 bases from V and 3 bases from J, with 23 bases between. The chain's CDR3 is CASSPEGRATKYYEQYF. DNA for the CDR3: TGCGCCAGCAGCCCAGAGGGGCGGGCCACCAAGTACTACGAGCAGTACTTC. The whole variable domain, remainder taken from reference TRBV5-1 and TRBJ2-7, is KAGVTQTPRYLIKTRGQQVTLSCSPISGHRSVSWYQQTPGQGLQFLFEYFSETQRNKGNFPGRFSGRQFSNSRSEMNVSTLELGDSALYLCASSPEGRATKYYEQYFGPGTRLTVT.

The chain carries TRBV7-8 and TRBJ2-7; 7 nucleotides align to TRBD1. The germline V gene has CDR1 SGHVS and CDR2 FQNEAQ. The CDR3 sequence is 17 residues long. The trim removed 3 bases at V and 3 bases at J, leaving 14 bases unmatched. As DNA, the CDR3 is TGTGCCAGCAGCTTTGAAGGGGGCGGCTTGGGTTTCTACGAGCAGTACTTC. This sequence encodes CASSFEGGGLGFYEQYF.